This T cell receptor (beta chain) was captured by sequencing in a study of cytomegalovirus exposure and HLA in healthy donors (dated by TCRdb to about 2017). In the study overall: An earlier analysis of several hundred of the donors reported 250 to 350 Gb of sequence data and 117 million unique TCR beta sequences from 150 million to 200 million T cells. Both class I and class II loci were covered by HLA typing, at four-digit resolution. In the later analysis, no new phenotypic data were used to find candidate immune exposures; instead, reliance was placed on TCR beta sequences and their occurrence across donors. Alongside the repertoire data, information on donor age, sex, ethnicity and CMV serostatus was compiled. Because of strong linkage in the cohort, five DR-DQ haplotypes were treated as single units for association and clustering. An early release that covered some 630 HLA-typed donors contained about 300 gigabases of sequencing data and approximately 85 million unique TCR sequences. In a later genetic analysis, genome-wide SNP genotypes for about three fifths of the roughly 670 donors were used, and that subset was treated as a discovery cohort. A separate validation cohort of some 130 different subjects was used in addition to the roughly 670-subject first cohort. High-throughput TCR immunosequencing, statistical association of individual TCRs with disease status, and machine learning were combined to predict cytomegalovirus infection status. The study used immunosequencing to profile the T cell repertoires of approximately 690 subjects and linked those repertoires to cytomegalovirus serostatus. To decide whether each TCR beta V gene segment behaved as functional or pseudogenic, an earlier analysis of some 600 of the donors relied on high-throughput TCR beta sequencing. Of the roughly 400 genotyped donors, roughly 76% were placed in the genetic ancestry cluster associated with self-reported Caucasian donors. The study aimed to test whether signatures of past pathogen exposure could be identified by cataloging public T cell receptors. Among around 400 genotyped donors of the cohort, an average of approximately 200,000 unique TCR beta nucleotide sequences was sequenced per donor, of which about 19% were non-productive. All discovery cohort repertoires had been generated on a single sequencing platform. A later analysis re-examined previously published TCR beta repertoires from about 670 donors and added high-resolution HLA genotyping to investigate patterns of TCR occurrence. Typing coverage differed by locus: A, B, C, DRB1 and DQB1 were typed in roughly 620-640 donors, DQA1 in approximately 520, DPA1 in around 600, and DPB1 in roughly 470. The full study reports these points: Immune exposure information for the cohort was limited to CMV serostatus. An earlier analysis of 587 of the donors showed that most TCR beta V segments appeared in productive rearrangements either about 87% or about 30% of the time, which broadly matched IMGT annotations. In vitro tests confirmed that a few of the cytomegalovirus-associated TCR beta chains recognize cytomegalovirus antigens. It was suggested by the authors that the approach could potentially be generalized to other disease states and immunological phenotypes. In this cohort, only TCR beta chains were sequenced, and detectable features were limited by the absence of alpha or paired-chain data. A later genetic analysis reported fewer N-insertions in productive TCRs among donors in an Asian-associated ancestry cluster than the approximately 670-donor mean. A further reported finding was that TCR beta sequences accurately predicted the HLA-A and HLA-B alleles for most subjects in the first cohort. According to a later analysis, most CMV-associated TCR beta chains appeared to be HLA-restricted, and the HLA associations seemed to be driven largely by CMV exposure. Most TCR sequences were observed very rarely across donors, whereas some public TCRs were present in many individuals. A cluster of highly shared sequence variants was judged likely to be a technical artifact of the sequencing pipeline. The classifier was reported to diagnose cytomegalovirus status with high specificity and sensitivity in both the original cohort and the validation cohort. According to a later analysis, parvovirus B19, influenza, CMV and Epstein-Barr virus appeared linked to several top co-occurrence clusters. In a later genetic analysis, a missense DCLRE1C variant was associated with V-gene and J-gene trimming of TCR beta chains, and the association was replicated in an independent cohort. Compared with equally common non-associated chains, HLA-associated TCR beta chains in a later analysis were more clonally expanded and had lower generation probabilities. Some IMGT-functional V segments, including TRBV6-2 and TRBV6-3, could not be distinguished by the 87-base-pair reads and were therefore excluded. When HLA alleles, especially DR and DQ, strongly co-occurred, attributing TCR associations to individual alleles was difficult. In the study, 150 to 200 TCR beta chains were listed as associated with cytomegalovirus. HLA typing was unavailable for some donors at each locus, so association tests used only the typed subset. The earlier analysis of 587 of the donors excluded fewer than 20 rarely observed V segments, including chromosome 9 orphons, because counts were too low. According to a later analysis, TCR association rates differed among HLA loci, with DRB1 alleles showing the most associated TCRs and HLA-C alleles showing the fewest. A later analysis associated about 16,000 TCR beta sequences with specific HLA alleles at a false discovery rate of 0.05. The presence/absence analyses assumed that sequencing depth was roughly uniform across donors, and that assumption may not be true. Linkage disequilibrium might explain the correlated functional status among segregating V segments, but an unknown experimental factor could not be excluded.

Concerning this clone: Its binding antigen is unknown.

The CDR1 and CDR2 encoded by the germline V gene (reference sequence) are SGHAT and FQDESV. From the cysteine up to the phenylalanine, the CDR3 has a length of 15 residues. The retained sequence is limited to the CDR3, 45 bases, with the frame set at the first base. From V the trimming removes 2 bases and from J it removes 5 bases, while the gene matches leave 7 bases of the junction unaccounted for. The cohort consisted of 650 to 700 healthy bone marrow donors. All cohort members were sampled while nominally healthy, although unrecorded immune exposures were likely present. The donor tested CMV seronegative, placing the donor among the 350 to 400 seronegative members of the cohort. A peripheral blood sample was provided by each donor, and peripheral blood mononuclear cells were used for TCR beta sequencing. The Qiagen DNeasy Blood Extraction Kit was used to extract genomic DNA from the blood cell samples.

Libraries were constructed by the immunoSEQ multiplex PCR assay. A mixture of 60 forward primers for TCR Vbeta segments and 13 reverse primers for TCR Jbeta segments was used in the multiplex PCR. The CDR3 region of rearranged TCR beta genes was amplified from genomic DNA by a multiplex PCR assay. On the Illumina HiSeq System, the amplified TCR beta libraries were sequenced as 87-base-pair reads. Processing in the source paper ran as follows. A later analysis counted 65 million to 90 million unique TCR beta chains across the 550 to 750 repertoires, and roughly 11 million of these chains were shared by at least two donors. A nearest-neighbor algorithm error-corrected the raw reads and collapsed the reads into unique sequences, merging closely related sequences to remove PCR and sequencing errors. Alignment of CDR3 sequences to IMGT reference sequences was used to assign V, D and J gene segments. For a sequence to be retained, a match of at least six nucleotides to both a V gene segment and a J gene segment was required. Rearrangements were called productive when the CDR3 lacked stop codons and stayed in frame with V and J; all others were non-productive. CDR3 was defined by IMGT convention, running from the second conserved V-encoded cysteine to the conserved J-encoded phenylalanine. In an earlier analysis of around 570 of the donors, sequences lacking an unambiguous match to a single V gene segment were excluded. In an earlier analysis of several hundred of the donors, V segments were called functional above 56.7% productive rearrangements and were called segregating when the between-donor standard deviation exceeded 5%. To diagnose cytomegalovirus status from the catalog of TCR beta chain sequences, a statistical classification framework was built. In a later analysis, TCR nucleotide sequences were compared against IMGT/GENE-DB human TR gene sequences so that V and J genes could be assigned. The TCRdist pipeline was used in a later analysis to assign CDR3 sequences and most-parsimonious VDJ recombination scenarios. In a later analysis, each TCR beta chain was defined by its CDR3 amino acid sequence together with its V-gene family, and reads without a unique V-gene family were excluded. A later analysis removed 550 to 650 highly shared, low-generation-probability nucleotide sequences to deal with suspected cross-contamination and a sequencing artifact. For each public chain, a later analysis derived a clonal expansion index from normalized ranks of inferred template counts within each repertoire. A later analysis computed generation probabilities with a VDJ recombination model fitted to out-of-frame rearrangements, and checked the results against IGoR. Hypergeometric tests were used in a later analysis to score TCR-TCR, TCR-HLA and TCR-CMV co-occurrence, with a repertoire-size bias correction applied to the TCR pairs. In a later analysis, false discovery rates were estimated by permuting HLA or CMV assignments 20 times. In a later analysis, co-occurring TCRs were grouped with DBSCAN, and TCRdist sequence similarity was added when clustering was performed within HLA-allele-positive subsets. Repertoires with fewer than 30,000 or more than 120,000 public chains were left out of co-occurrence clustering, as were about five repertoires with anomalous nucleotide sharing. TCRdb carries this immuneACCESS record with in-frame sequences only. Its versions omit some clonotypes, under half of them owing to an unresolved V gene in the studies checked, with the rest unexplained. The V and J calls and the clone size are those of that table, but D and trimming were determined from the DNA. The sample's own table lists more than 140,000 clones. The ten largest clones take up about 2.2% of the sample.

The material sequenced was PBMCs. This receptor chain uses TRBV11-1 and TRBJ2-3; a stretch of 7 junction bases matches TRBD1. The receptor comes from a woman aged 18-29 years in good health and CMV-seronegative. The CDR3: CASSLLRGRLDTQYF. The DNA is TGTGCCAGCAGCTTATTAAGGGGGCGACTAGATACGCAGTATTTT.